This T cell receptor (beta chain) was documented in a study of T cells after yellow fever vaccination (dated by TCRdb to the late 2010s). About the full investigation: Libraries from fractions with low cell numbers were prepared with the SMART-Seq v4 Ultra Low Input RNA kit. Bulk TCR alpha and beta repertoires were sequenced longitudinally to track T-cell clones before and after primary and booster YFV17D yellow fever vaccination. Two healthy male donors, one aged 18 to 29 and one aged 30 to 40 years, were included in the cohort. Blood was collected at multiple timepoints before and after primary and secondary immunization, and bulk PBMC replicates and cell subsets were isolated. Study-level results and caveats: Compared with the primary T-cell response, the secondary T-cell response was faster but weaker, reaching its peak on day 5 rather than on day 15. A small share of clonotypes was detected in both CD4 and CD8 compartments, with the overlap likely arising from convergent recombination. FACS-sorted repertoires could contain abundant contaminating clonotypes from the bulk population, so computational filtering was required. Most clones expanded after primary vaccination (around 97% of CD4 and roughly 90% of CD8) were re-detected after the booster, suggesting that broad memory maintenance occurred. The study included only a couple of donors, which limits how far the findings can be generalized.

This clonotype has at least ten counts. Its antigen remains unidentified. Base qualities are not provided; no much larger clone lies one nucleotide away. The sample's treatment or condition label, decoded: live attenuated yellow fever vaccine strain. A standard Ficoll-Paque protocol was used to isolate PBMCs from peripheral blood. Dynabeads CD4 and CD8 positive selection kits were used to isolate CD4 and CD8 T-cell fractions. TriZol was used to extract RNA from bulk PBMCs, from CD4 and CD8 fractions, and from dextramer-positive and dextramer-negative fractions. TCR cDNA was synthesized by 5'RACE template switching, which introduced a universal primer site and unique molecular identifiers. Priming of cDNA synthesis was performed from both the TCR alpha and TCR beta constant segments. Library amplification involved two PCR steps, and the second step added sample barcodes and sequencing adapters. Sequencing of libraries was performed on Illumina HiSeq 2500 (2x100 bp) or NovaSeq (2x150 bp). Concerning the study's data processing: Reads were demultiplexed and collapsed into UMI consensus sequences with MIGEC, and V(D)J alignment was performed with MiXCR. Vaccine-responding clonotypes were defined with edgeR using replicate PBMC samples, requiring FDR below 0.01 and a log2 fold change above 5 up to day 15. CD4 or CD8 identity was assigned to each bulk clonotype according to whether the clonotype was present at higher abundance in the sequenced CD4 repertoire or the sequenced CD8 repertoire. The public reads were quality trimmed at Q25 with fastp and then assembled into clones with MiXCR by TCRdb, keeping productive beta chains. Identical CDR3 proteins give one entry, which carries the most common genes and DNA. The V and J calls reflect TCRdb's pipeline rather than the authors' work. Present in this sample are under 200,000 distinct CDR3 sequences, under 7.5% of which were seen just once. More than 2% of the sample is in the top ten clones.

The germline V gene supplies CDR1 SGHTA and CDR2 FQGNSA. From cysteine to phenylalanine, the CDR3 is 15 amino acids long. Only the CDR3 portion is preserved as DNA: 45 bases, with reading frame beginning at the first base. For this chain, trimming is 1 base at the V end and 6 bases at the J end, and the number of junction bases without a gene match is 3. The sequence is built from TRBV7-2 and TRBJ2-2; 9 nucleotides in the junction match TRBD2. Material: CD4+ T cells sorted from PBMCs, obtained 5 to 6 days after the first yellow fever vaccination. The receptor's source is a man aged 18-30 years who received the YFV17D yellow fever vaccine. The DNA sequence is given as TGTGCCAGCAGCTTAGTCGCGGGGGGGCCCGGGGAGCTGTTTTTT. Its translation is CASSLVAGGPGELFF.